The 32 T cell receptor beta chains below were found in one sample sequenced in a study of T cells in Graves' hyperthyroidism and ophthalmopathy. What was amplified from RNA transcripts were TCR beta CDR3 regions. In the first-round RT-PCR of the TCR CDR3, the HTBI primer set was used. TCRdb reprocessed the multiplex PCR reads via MiXCR and lists one record per CDR3 protein. The table records a few hundred thousand distinct CDR3 sequences, about a sixth of them present only once. What was sequenced was blood. The receptors were gathered from a young woman with Graves' hyperthyroidism.

Many counts were recorded for this clonotype. The J gene is TRBJ2-5, the V gene TRBV12-3 or TRBV12-4; 7 bases line up with TRBD2. CDR3 length: 13 amino acids. The V gene end was trimmed by 5 bases and the J gene end by 7 bases; junction bases not matched to a gene: 7. CDR3 loop: CASSPGTIWTQYF. The DNA of the CDR3 is TGTGCCAGCAGTCCCGGGACTATTTGGACCCAGTACTTC.

Remarks on this clonotype: A much bigger clone sits one base away, suggesting this may be a read error. The chain has TRBV7-3 and TRBJ2-7; D is undetermined. CDR1 and CDR2 from the germline V gene are SGHTA and FQGTGA. The CDR3 covers 13 residues. As DNA, the CDR3 is TGTGCCAGCAGCTCGTACAGCTCCTACGAGCGGTACTTC. It codes for CASSSYSSYERYF. Complete variable domain (other parts from reference TRBV7-3 and TRBJ2-7): GAGVSQTPSNKVTEKGKYVELRCDPISGHTALYWYRQSLGQGPEFLIYFQGTGAADDSGLPNDRFFAVRPEGSVSTLKIQRTERGDSAVYLCASSSYSSYERYFGPGTRLTVT.

There are many counts of this clonotype. V gene TRBV7-9 combines with J gene TRBJ2-5, with 11 positions matching TRBD2. Trimming at V came to 5 bases and at J to 1 base, leaving 3 bases not matched to a gene. This CDR3 has 15 amino acids. The germline CDR1 and CDR2 sequences are SEHNR and FQNEAQ (reference sequence). CDR3 residues: CASSPGLAVQETQYF. CDR3 nucleotide sequence: TGTGCCAGCAGCCCGGGACTAGCGGTCCAAGAGACCCAGTACTTC.

This clonotype was seen ten or more times. In nucleotides, the CDR3 is TGTGCCAGCAGCGCGAGCGGGATGGGAAACACCATATATTTT. The encoded protein is CASSASGMGNTIYF. The chain combines TRBV3-1 with TRBJ1-3; no reliable D call. This CDR3 region has 14 residues. The V end was cut by 5 bases, the J end by 4 bases, with 12 bases between. Germline-derived CDR1 and CDR2 are LGHDT and YNNKEL (reference sequence).

This clonotype was picked up many times. The rearrangement links TRBV2 to TRBJ1-5, with 8 bases matching TRBD1. The CDR3 consists of 13 residues. Trimming cost V 6 bases and J 8 bases; bases outside gene matches: 6. Germline values: CDR1 SNHLY, CDR2 FYNNEI. CDR3 region: CASRDREGKPQHF. CDR3 in DNA: TGTGCCAGCAGGGACAGGGAGGGAAAGCCCCAGCATTTT.

The chain joins TRBV15 to TRBJ1-1; TRBD1 agrees at 8 bases. The V gene's germline CDR1 is LNHNV and CDR2 YYDKDF (reference sequence). Trimming removed 2 bases from V and 1 base from J; junction bases left unmatched: 9. This CDR3 spans 17 amino acids. The CDR3 region is CATSRRTGRLWNTEAFF. The CDR3 region has the DNA TGTGCCACCAGCAGAAGGACAGGGCGGCTTTGGAACACTGAAGCTTTCTTT.

This clonotype was detected ten times or more. The gene calls are TRBV12-3 or TRBV12-4 and TRBJ1-2; D not certain. The CDR3 totals 13 residues. The V end was cut by 5 bases, the J end by 4 bases, with 11 bases between. CDR3 nucleotides: TGTGCCAGCAGTCCCTACCGGACCTATGGCTACACCTTC. Translation gives CASSPYRTYGYTF.

In this sample, this clonotype turned up many times. The chain uses TRBV5-1 and TRBJ2-2; no clear D gene. Germline CDR1 and CDR2: SGHRS and YFSETQ. Between the trimmed V and J ends, which lost 3 bases and 6 bases, there was a span of 9 bases. There are 13 residues in the CDR3. In DNA, the CDR3 is TGCGCCAGCAGCTCGGCCCCCCCCGGGGAGCTGTTTTTT. Protein sequence: CASSSAPPGELFF. The variable domain in full, completed from reference TRBV5-1 and TRBJ2-2, reads KAGVTQTPRYLIKTRGQQVTLSCSPISGHRSVSWYQQTPGQGLQFLFEYFSETQRNKGNFPGRFSGRQFSNSRSEMNVSTLELGDSALYLCASSSAPPGELFFGEGSRLTVL.

Here the CDR3 reads CASSPADAYNEQFF. For the CDR3, the DNA is TGTGCCAGCAGCCCAGCCGACGCATACAATGAGCAGTTCTTC. The genes are TRBV7-2 and TRBJ2-1, with D unclear. Between the trimmed V and J ends, which lost 5 bases and 4 bases, there was a span of 12 bases. The CDR3 spans 14 residues. The germline V gene has CDR1 SGHTA and CDR2 FQGNSA.

This clonotype has at least ten counts. The chain has TRBV7-3 and TRBJ1-2; D might be TRBD1 (5 bases). Trimming took off 1 base at V and 6 bases at J, with 21 bases between the two ends. The CDR3 loop spans 17 amino acids. Germline loops: CDR1 SGHTA, CDR2 FQGTGA. The CDR3 protein is CASSLIAGQGGGDGYTF. CDR3 nucleotide sequence: TGTGCCAGCAGCTTAATCGCTGGTCAGGGCGGAGGCGATGGCTACACCTTC.

With regard to this clonotype: Germline and junction disagree at one end, which may indicate a read error. The chain combines TRBV28 with TRBJ2-2; D is uncertain. This CDR3 comprises 16 residues. CDR1 is MDHEN and CDR2 is SYDVKM in the germline V gene. The CDR3 reads CASSLFYGSNTGELFF. DNA for the CDR3: TGTGCCAGCAGCTTATTTTACGGATCGAACACCGGGGAGCTGTTTTTT.

In its sample, this clonotype was seen many times. The chain couples TRBV11-2 to TRBJ2-3; no clear D. From germline, CDR1 is SGHAT and CDR2 FQNNGV. The V and J ends lost 5 bases and 6 bases respectively, with 9 bases between them. This CDR3 is built from 12 residues. CDR3 nucleotide sequence: TGTGCCAGCAGCCCCCCCGCGGATACGCAGTATTTT. Protein sequence: CASSPPADTQYF.

The CDR3 bases are TGTGCCAGCAGCCCGCGGGACAGCCCGTCTACCGTCCAGTACTTC. Its protein product is CASSPRDSPSTVQYF. V usage is TRBV7-8 and J usage is TRBJ2-5; D is possibly TRBD1 (7 bases). The CDR3 loop spans 15 amino acids. The V gene lost 5 bases and the J gene lost 10 bases, with 23 bases spanning the gap. In germline, CDR1 is SGHVS, CDR2 FQNEAQ.

This clonotype has at least ten counts. This rearrangement joins TRBV20-1 to TRBJ2-1; D tentatively fits TRBD1 or TRBD2 (5 bases each). This CDR3 is 16 amino acids long. The V gene's germline CDR1 is DFQATT and CDR2 SNEGSKA (reference sequence). Trimming took 3 bases from V and 3 from J, leaving 18 bases between them. CDR3 amino acids: CSARTGTSRGYNEQFF. CDR3 DNA: TGCAGTGCTAGGACGGGGACCTCCCGCGGCTACAATGAGCAGTTCTTC.

This clonotype was recorded many times. The V call is TRBV2, the J call TRBJ2-1; 9 positions match TRBD2. The CDR3 extends over 14 amino acids. Germline CDR1 and CDR2: SNHLY and FYNNEI. V lost 6 bases and J lost 9; bases outside the gene matches: 9. The CDR3 DNA follows: TGTGCCAGCAGAGGGACTAGCATTCTTATTGAGCAGTTCTTC. This translates into CASRGTSILIEQFF.

This clonotype was seen repeatedly, ten times or more. The V and J genes are TRBV12-3 or TRBV12-4 and TRBJ2-2, with TRBD2 identical over 13 bases. The CDR3 totals 16 residues. Trimming took 5 bases from V and 4 from J; bases not matched to a gene: 4. CDR3 nucleotides: TGTGCCAGCAGTGGGACTAGCGGGATTTCCACCGGGGAGCTGTTTTTT. Protein product: CASSGTSGISTGELFF.

This clonotype occurred a few times. This chain joins TRBV29-1 and TRBJ1-2, with D possibly TRBD1 on 5 matching bases. The CDR3 has 11 residues. CDR1 is SQVTM and CDR2 is ANQGSEA in the germline V gene. Trimming pared 7 bases from V and 7 bases from J, leaving 13 bases between. CDR3 coding DNA: TGCAGCGCCGGACACTCTAGTGGCTACACCTTC. This gives the protein CSAGHSSGYTF. Drawing the rest from reference TRBV29-1 and TRBJ1-2, the complete variable domain is SAVISQKPSRDICQRGTSLTIQCQVDSQVTMMFWYRQQPGQSLTLIATANQGSEATYESGFVIDKFPISRPNLTFSTLTVSNMSPEDSSIYLCSAGHSSGYTFGSGTRLTVV.

In its sample, this clonotype was seen many times. The genes are TRBV6-5 and TRBJ2-5; D ambiguous. This CDR3 has 14 amino acids. Germline CDR1 MNHEY, CDR2 SVGAGI. V lost 0 bases and J 2 bases, leaving 7 bases between the germline ends. CDR3: CASSYSPGQETQYF. Here the CDR3 DNA reads TGTGCCAGCAGTTACTCGCCAGGTCAAGAGACCCAGTACTTC.

This clonotype was counted ten times or more. The chain is built from TRBV28 and TRBJ2-4; TRBD1 aligns across 9 bases. V lost 6 bases to trimming and J lost 8 bases; unmatched junction nucleotides: 11. The length of the CDR3 is 15 residues. Per germline, CDR1 MDHEN and CDR2 SYDVKM. CDR3 DNA: TGTGCCAGCAGGGGGACAGGGTTGGGGTTTGACATTCAGTACTTC. Translating gives CASRGTGLGFDIQYF.

This clonotype was picked up a small number of times. This may stem from a read error, because a much larger clone lies one nucleotide away. The chain uses TRBV7-2 and TRBJ2-1; 12 bases match TRBD2. This CDR3 region has 15 residues. Trimming removed 4 bases from V and 8 bases from J; junction bases left unmatched: 6. The germline V gene encodes CDR1 SGHTA and CDR2 FQGNSA. CDR3 sequence (DNA): TGTGCCAGCAGCTCGGGACTAGCGGGCGACGATGAGCAGTTCTTC. Translating it yields CASSSGLAGDDEQFF. The whole variable domain, remainder taken from reference TRBV7-2 and TRBJ2-1, is GAGVSQSPSNKVTEKGKDVELRCDPISGHTALYWYRQSLGQGLEFLIYFQGNSAPDKSGLPSDRFSAERTGGSVSTLTIQRTQQEDSAVYLCASSSGLAGDDEQFFGPGTRLTVL.

This clonotype appeared many times. The chain recombines TRBV28 with TRBJ2-1, with 7 bases lining up with TRBD1. Germline V CDR1 and CDR2: MDHEN, SYDVKM. CDR3 size: 15 residues. V trimming: 6 bases; J trimming: 7 bases; junction bases outside the gene matches: 12. CDR3 nucleotide sequence: TGTGCCAGCAGCCGTCCGGTAGGGGGCGGGAATGAGCAGTTCTTC. Protein sequence: CASSRPVGGGNEQFF.

The CDR3 sequence is CANSPAVGGPQHF. The CDR3, as DNA: TGTGCCAATAGCCCGGCGGTGGGGGGGCCCCAGCATTTT. The chain links TRBV19 to TRBJ1-5; a possible D gene is TRBD1 (5 bases). CDR1 LNHDA and CDR2 SQIVND come from the germline V gene (reference sequence). Trimming removed 10 bases from V and 9 bases from J, with 19 bases in between. The CDR3 spans 13 residues.

In this sample, this clonotype turned up many times. The chain combines TRBV28 with TRBJ1-5; 7 positions agree with TRBD1. V lost 3 bases and J lost 0; bases outside the gene matches: 20. The germline V gene has CDR1 MDHEN and CDR2 SYDVKM. The CDR3 is made up of 21 amino acids. The CDR3 sequence: CASSFRQGVGISVYSNQPQHF. CDR3 nucleotides: TGTGCCAGCAGTTTTCGGCAGGGGGTCGGAATATCGGTCTATAGCAATCAGCCCCAGCATTTT.

This clonotype showed up many times. This chain uses TRBV6-1 with TRBJ1-6, with D possibly matching TRBD1 (6 bases). CDR3 size: 14 residues. V was pared by 7 bases and J by 9 bases, with 16 bases between. CDR1 and CDR2 from the germline V gene are MNHNS and SASEGT. CDR3 DNA sequence: TGTGCCAGCACCTGGATAGGGGGGATTTCACCCCTCCACTTT. Its protein is CASTWIGGISPLHF.

This clonotype was seen many times. This chain uses TRBV7-9 with TRBJ1-1; D unresolved. The CDR3 spans 14 residues. CDR1 and CDR2 (germline): SEHNR, FQNEAQ (reference sequence). V was shortened by 5 bases and J by 4 bases, with 14 bases between the two germline ends. DNA of the CDR3: TGTGCCAGCAGCCGCGGAGTCTTTGGCACTGAAGCTTTCTTT. It encodes CASSRGVFGTEAFF.

The chain uses TRBV9 and TRBJ2-7; unclear D gene. This CDR3 has 13 residues. Germline CDR1 is SGDLS and CDR2 is YYNGEE. V was cut by 0 bases and J by 6 bases, with 10 bases left in between. The CDR3 reads CASSVVGVGEQYF. CDR3 bases: TGTGCCAGCAGCGTAGTTGGGGTCGGCGAGCAGTACTTC.

The J gene is TRBJ2-2, the V gene TRBV19; D is perhaps TRBD1 (6 bases). The length of the CDR3 is 16 residues. Trimming pared 8 bases from V and 1 base from J, leaving 17 bases between. Germline V lookup: CDR1 LNHDA, CDR2 SQIVND (reference sequence). CDR3 sequence (DNA): TGTGCCAGTCAAGGGGGTGCGAGTTGGAACACCGGGGAGCTGTTTTTT. Translation: CASQGGASWNTGELFF.

In its sample, this clonotype was seen many times. V and J are TRBV27 and TRBJ2-3; D may be TRBD1 (6 bases). The CDR3 is 16 residues long. V was pared by 3 bases and J by 0 bases, with 13 bases between. Per germline, CDR1 MNHEY and CDR2 SMNVEV (reference sequence). The CDR3 spells CASSFRGTSSTDTQYF. In nucleotides, the CDR3 is TGTGCCAGCAGTTTCAGGGGCACTTCTAGCACAGATACGCAGTATTTT.

This clonotype was counted ten times or more. The J gene is TRBJ1-1, the V gene TRBV20-1; D is unclear. The CDR3 runs to 14 residues. The V end lost 6 bases, the J end lost 6 bases, and 20 bases lay between the germline ends. Looked up from germline, CDR1 is DFQATT and CDR2 is SNEGSKA (reference sequence). The CDR3 DNA sequence: TGCAGTGCCCGGTATTGGGGTAGATTTGCTGAAGCTTTCTTT. Protein product: CSARYWGRFAEAFF.

This clonotype came up many times. V and J are TRBV6-1 and TRBJ1-2, with 9 bases identical to TRBD1. There are 16 residues in the CDR3. Germline assignment: CDR1 MNHNS and CDR2 SASEGT. V lost 6 bases and J lost 7; bases outside the gene matches: 15. The CDR3 sequence: CASRMDSTGGVRGYTF. CDR3 coding DNA: TGTGCCAGCAGAATGGATTCGACAGGGGGGGTTCGTGGCTACACCTTC.

This clonotype was picked up many times. This chain joins TRBV12-3 or TRBV12-4 and TRBJ2-3; TRBD2 agrees at 10 bases. Losses at the gene ends were 4 bases for V and 1 base for J; bases not matched to a gene: 11. This CDR3 has 18 residues. The CDR3 coding sequence is TGTGCCAGCAGTTCCCCGACTCTAGCGGGGGACCGCACAGATACGCAGTATTTT. This translates into CASSSPTLAGDRTDTQYF.

This clonotype came up many times. This chain links TRBV11-2 with TRBJ2-7; D gene uncertain. V gave up 0 bases and J gave up 4 bases, with 10 bases separating them. The CDR3 runs to 14 residues. Looked up from germline, CDR1 is SGHAT and CDR2 is FQNNGV. In DNA, the CDR3 is TGTGCCAGCAGCTTAGATGGGGTCAGATACGAGCAGTACTTC. Protein sequence: CASSLDGVRYEQYF.